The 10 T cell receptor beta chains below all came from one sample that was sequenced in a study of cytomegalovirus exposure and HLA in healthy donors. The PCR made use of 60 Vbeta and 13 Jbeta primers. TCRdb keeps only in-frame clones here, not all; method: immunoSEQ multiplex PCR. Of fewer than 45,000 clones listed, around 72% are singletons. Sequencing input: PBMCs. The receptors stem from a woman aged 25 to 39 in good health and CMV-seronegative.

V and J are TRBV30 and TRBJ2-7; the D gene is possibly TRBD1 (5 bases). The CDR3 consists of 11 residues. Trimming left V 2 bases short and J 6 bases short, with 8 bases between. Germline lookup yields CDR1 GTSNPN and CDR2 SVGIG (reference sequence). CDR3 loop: CAWSRQGEQYF. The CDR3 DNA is TGTGCCTGGAGTAGGCAGGGCGAGCAGTACTTC.

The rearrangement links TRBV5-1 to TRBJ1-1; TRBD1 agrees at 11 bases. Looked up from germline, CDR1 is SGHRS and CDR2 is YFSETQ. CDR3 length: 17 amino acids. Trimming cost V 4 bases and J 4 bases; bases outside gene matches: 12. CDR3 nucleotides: TGCGCCAGCAGCCCAGTCGGGACAGGGGGTGGTTGCACTGAAGCTTTCTTT. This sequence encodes CASSPVGTGGGCTEAFF.

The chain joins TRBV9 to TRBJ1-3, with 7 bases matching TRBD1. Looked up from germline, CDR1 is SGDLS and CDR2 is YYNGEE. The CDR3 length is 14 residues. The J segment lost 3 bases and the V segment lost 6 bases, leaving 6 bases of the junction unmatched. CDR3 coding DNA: TGTGCCAGCAATAGGGACAGTAATGGAAACACCATATATTTT. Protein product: CASNRDSNGNTIYF.

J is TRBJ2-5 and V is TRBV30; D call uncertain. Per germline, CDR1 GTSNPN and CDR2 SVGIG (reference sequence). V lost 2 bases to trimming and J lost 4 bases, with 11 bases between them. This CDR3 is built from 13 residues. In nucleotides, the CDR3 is TGTGCCTGGAGTAATACGCGAGGAGAGACCCAGTACTTC. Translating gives CAWSNTRGETQYF.

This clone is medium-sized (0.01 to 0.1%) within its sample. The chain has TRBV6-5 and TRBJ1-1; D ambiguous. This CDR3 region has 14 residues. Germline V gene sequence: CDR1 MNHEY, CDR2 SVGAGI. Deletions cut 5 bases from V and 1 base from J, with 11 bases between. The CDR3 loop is CASSPDLWNTEAFF. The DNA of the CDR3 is TGTGCCAGCAGTCCCGACTTGTGGAACACTGAAGCTTTCTTT.

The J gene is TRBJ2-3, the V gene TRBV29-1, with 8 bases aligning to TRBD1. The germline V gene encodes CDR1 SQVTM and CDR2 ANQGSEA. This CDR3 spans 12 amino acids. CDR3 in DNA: TGCAGACAGGGGGGATCGGTCGCTACGCAGTATTTT. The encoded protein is CRQGGSVATQYF.

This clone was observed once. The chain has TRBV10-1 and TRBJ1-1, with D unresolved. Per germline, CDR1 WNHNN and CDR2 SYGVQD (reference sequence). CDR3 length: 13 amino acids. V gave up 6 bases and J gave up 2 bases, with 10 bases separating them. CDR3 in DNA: TGCGCCAGCAGATTAGAACGCAACACTGAAGCTTTCTTT. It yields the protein CASRLERNTEAFF.

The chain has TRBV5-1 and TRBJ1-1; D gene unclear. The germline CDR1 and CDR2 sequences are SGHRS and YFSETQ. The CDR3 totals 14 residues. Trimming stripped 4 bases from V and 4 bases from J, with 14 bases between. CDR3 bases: TGCGCCAGCAGCCCCGGCGAGGGAGGCACTGAAGCTTTCTTT. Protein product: CASSPGEGGTEAFF. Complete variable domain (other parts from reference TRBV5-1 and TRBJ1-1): KAGVTQTPRYLIKTRGQQVTLSCSPISGHRSVSWYQQTPGQGLQFLFEYFSETQRNKGNFPGRFSGRQFSNSRSEMNVSTLELGDSALYLCASSPGEGGTEAFFGQGTRLTVV.

Here the CDR3 reads CASSDQGDYGYTF. The CDR3 nucleotides are TGTGCCAGCAGTGACCAGGGGGACTATGGCTACACCTTC. J is TRBJ1-2 and V is TRBV2; 7 nucleotides match TRBD1. V gave up 3 bases and J gave up 3 bases; unmatched junction bases: 1. This CDR3 contains 13 residues. Germline lookup yields CDR1 SNHLY and CDR2 FYNNEI.

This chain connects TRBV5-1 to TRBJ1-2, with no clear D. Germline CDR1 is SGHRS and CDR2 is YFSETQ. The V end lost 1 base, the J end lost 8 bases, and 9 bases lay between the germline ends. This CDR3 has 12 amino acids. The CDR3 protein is CASSLPYLGYTF. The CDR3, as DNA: TGCGCCAGCAGCTTGCCTTATTTAGGCTACACCTTC.